This T cell receptor (beta chain) emerged from a study of cytomegalovirus exposure and HLA in healthy donors. While the first cohort had 600 to 750 subjects, the donors belonged to the separate validation cohort of over a hundred subjects. Comments on this clone: Its antigen is still unknown.

Study findings and constraints: In vitro assays verified that a few CMV-associated chains recognized CMV antigens specifically. Subsequent analysis found a tendency for first-cohort TCR clusters to co-occur within the approximately 130 validation repertoires. For cytomegalovirus status, the classifier reportedly gave diagnoses with high specificity and sensitivity.

In germline, CDR1 is LGHNA, CDR2 YNFKEQ. This CDR3 has 15 residues. Trimming removed 0 bases from V and 4 bases from J, with 12 bases in between. Profiling relied on immunoSEQ multiplex PCR, and the TCRdb table lists in-frame clones only, not all of them. Here the sample spans 200,000 to 250,000 clones, around four fifths being singletons. This receptor was obtained from a woman under 40 in good health and CMV-seropositive. The chain couples TRBV4-2 to TRBJ1-2, with D possibly TRBD1 on 6 matching bases. The sequenced sample was PBMCs. CDR3 in DNA: TGTGCCAGCAGCCAAGAAGGGGGACACATCTATGGCTACACCTTC. Encoded protein: CASSQEGGHIYGYTF.